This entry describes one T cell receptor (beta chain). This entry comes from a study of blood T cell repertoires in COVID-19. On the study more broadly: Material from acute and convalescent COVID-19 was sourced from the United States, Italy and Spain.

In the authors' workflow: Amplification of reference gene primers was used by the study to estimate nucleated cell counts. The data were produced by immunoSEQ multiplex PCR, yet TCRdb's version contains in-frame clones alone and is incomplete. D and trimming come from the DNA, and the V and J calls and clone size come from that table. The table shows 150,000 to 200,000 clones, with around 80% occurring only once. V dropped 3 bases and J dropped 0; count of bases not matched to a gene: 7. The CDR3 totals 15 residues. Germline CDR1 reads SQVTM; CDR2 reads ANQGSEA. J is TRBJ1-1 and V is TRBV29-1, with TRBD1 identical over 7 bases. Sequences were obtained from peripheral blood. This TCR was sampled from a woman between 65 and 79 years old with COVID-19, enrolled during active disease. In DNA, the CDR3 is TGCAGCGTTGAGGGGACAGCGGAAATGAACACTGAAGCTTTCTTT. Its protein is CSVEGTAEMNTEAFF. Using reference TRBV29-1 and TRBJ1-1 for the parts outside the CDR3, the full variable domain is SAVISQKPSRDICQRGTSLTIQCQVDSQVTMMFWYRQQPGQSLTLIATANQGSEATYESGFVIDKFPISRPNLTFSTLTVSNMSPEDSSIYLCSVEGTAEMNTEAFFGQGTRLTVV.